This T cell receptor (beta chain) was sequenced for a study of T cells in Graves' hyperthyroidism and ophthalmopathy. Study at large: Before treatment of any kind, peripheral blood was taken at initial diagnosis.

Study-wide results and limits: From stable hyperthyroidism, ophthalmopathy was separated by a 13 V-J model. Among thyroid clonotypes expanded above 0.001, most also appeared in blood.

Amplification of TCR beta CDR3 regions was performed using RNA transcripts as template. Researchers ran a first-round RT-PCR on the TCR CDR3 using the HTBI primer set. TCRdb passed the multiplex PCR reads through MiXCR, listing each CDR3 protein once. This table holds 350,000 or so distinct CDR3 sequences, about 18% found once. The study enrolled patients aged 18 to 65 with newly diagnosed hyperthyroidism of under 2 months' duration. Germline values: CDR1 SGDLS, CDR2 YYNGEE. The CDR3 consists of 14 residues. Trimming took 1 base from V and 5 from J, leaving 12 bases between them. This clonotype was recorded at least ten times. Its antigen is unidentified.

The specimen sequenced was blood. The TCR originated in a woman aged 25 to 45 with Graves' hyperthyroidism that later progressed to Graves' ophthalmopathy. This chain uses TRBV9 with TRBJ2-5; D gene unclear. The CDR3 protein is CASSVSLDGETQYF. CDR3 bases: TGTGCCAGCAGCGTAAGTCTAGACGGGGAGACCCAGTACTTC.